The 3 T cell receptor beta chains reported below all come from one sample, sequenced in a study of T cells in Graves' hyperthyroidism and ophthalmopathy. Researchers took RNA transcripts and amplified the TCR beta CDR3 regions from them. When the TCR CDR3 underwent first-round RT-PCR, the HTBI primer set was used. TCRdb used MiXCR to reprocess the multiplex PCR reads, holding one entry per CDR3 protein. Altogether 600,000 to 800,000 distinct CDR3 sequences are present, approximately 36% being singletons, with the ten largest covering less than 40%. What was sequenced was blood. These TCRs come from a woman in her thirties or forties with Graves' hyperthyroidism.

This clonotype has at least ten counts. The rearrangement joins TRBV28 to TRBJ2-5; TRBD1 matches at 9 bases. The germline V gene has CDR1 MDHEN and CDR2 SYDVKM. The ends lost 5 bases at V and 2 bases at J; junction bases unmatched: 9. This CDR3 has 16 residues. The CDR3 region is CASSPGGQGIQETQYF. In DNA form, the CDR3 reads TGTGCCAGCAGTCCCGGGGGACAGGGCATACAAGAGACCCAGTACTTC.

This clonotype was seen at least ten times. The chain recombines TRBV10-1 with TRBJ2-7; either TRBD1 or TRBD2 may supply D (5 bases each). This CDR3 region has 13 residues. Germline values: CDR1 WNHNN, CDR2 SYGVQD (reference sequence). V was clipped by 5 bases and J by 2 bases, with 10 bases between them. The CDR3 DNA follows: TGCGCCAGCAGTCGGGACGTAGCCTACGAGCAGTACTTC. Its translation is CASSRDVAYEQYF.

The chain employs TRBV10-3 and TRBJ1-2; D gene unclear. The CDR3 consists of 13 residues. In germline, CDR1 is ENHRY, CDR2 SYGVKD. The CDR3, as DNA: TGTGCTAGCTCAGGACGGATGAACTATGGCTACACCTTC. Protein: CASSGRMNYGYTF.